The clone carrying this T cell receptor (beta chain) has only a few counts. Its antigen is as yet unknown. V was clipped by 2 bases and J by 5 bases; unmatched bases: 7. Germline assignment: CDR1 SGDLS and CDR2 YYNGEE. CDR3 length equals 15 residues. Primers: 60 Vbeta forward and 13 Jbeta reverse. The table came from immunoSEQ multiplex PCR; TCRdb's copy has only in-frame clones and leaves some out. The sample carries 130,000 or so clones, 82% recorded once. These data belong to a study of cytomegalovirus exposure and HLA in healthy donors. Study in general: HLA-typed donors were the source of approximately 88 million unique TCRs, which an early data release held. Study results and limitations: Certain sequence variants were highly shared and formed a cluster, and this cluster was likely a sequencing artifact. Data from an earlier analysis indicated that most TCR beta V segments were productive either about 90% or about 30% of the time.

This clonotype was obtained from a woman aged 50 to 60 in good health and CMV-seropositive. This chain connects TRBV9 to TRBJ2-5; 9 bases fit TRBD2. Sequencing was carried out using PBMCs. The CDR3 region has the DNA TGTGCCAGCAGCGTCGGACTAGCGAGGGGCGAGACCCAGTACTTC. Translated, it gives CASSVGLARGETQYF.